This TCR beta chain was retrieved from a study of blood T cells in healthy people across ages. Through a sample-barcoded 5' primer and a J-beta primer mix, a second PCR was run for roughly 6 to 12 cycles. TCRdb called the 5' RACE reads again in MiXCR, with one record for every CDR3 protein. The repertoire includes about 900,000 distinct CDR3 sequences, 62% of them detected once, and about 27% sits in the top ten. Per germline, CDR1 SGDLS and CDR2 YYNGEE. Trimming pared 3 bases from V and 0 bases from J, leaving 7 bases between. The CDR3 has 15 residues. As concerns this clonotype: Its target is unknown.

Study observations and caveats: The long-lived group displayed more naive CD4+ cells, plus higher diversity, than the aged donors did. Without sorted subsets, naive and antigen-experienced compartments could not be conclusively compared.

The sequencing sample was made of blood. This sequence joins TRBV9 and TRBJ1-6; no definite D call. This sequence originates from a man under 40 in good health. For the CDR3, the DNA is TGTGCCAGCAGCGGCAGAGGCTCCTATAATTCACCCCTCCACTTT. Translated, it gives CASSGRGSYNSPLHF.